The rows below give T cell receptor beta chains drawn from one sample of a study of Graves' ophthalmopathy and Graves' hyperthyroidism. TCRdb recomputed calls from the multiplex PCR reads with MiXCR, one row per CDR3 protein. The table shows hundreds of thousands of distinct CDR3 sequences, with around 42% occurring only once. The source material was peripheral blood. The receptors come from an adult man with Graves' ophthalmopathy. Both conserved end residues are part of each CDR3. The order of the fields is V gene, D gene, J gene, CDR3 protein. A D gene is named only where the DNA matches it firmly.

v_call: TRBV7-9; d_call: TRBD2; j_call: TRBJ2-5; cdr3_aa: CASSSTSGGQTQYF
v_call: TRBV5-6; d_call: -; j_call: TRBJ2-6; cdr3_aa: CASSPSSPGANVLTF
v_call: TRBV29-1; d_call: TRBD1; j_call: TRBJ1-3; cdr3_aa: CSVLGQGLSGNTIYF
v_call: TRBV25-1; d_call: TRBD1; j_call: TRBJ1-1; cdr3_aa: CASRMSTGGGGTEAFF
v_call: TRBV7-2; d_call: -; j_call: TRBJ2-2; cdr3_aa: CASSWGVNTGELFF
v_call: TRBV20-1; d_call: -; j_call: TRBJ2-7; cdr3_aa: CSASTSGGDEQYF
v_call: TRBV11-2; d_call: TRBD1; j_call: TRBJ1-4; cdr3_aa: CASSLPTGGNEKLFF
v_call: TRBV29-1; d_call: -; j_call: TRBJ2-2; cdr3_aa: CSVQQGWDTGELFF
v_call: TRBV2; d_call: TRBD1; j_call: TRBJ1-3; cdr3_aa: CASTEQGEPGYTIYF
v_call: TRBV3-1; d_call: -; j_call: TRBJ2-7; cdr3_aa: CASSQGKGPYYEQYF
v_call: TRBV19; d_call: -; j_call: TRBJ2-7; cdr3_aa: CASSILKGSPYEQYF
v_call: TRBV6-6; d_call: TRBD2; j_call: TRBJ2-1; cdr3_aa: CASSYALSGKGNEQFF
v_call: TRBV19; d_call: -; j_call: TRBJ1-1; cdr3_aa: CASTRRAGTEAFF
v_call: TRBV20-1; d_call: -; j_call: TRBJ2-5; cdr3_aa: CSATGPQETQYF
v_call: TRBV20-1; d_call: TRBD2; j_call: TRBJ2-7; cdr3_aa: CSASLGTSWEQYF
v_call: TRBV9; d_call: TRBD1; j_call: TRBJ2-7; cdr3_aa: CASSDRDSSYEQYF
v_call: TRBV5-1; d_call: TRBD1; j_call: TRBJ1-2; cdr3_aa: CASSLTGGVYGYTF
v_call: TRBV20-1; d_call: TRBD2; j_call: TRBJ2-2; cdr3_aa: CSARGLAGTITGELFF
v_call: TRBV10-3; d_call: TRBD2; j_call: TRBJ2-7; cdr3_aa: CAISLGLAGGPSYEQYF
v_call: TRBV9; d_call: TRBD1; j_call: TRBJ1-4; cdr3_aa: CASSVSDREEEKLFF
v_call: TRBV19; d_call: -; j_call: TRBJ2-7; cdr3_aa: CASSIVGPSTYEQYF
v_call: TRBV2; d_call: -; j_call: TRBJ1-3; cdr3_aa: CASSRDGFSGNTIYF
v_call: TRBV20-1; d_call: -; j_call: TRBJ2-6; cdr3_aa: CSASSKGDRSGANVLTF
v_call: TRBV10-1; d_call: -; j_call: TRBJ2-5; cdr3_aa: CASSESVLGETQYF
v_call: TRBV12-3/TRBV12-4; d_call: -; j_call: TRBJ2-7; cdr3_aa: CASGGPQTYEQYF
v_call: TRBV5-1; d_call: TRBD1; j_call: TRBJ1-4; cdr3_aa: CASSKGQSILYNEKLFF
v_call: TRBV2; d_call: TRBD1; j_call: TRBJ2-2; cdr3_aa: CARGDRVAGELFF
v_call: TRBV25-1; d_call: -; j_call: TRBJ2-7; cdr3_aa: CASSGQAYEQYF
v_call: TRBV6-8; d_call: -; j_call: TRBJ1-5; cdr3_aa: CASSKYTDSNQPQHF
v_call: TRBV7-6; d_call: -; j_call: TRBJ1-1; cdr3_aa: CASSPEARTEAFF
v_call: TRBV4-1; d_call: TRBD1; j_call: TRBJ2-5; cdr3_aa: CASSQDRGRASSFQETQYF
v_call: TRBV7-9; d_call: -; j_call: TRBJ2-5; cdr3_aa: CASSPSFGGETQYF
v_call: TRBV10-3; d_call: -; j_call: TRBJ2-7; cdr3_aa: CASSYGAVTYEQYF
v_call: TRBV7-2; d_call: -; j_call: TRBJ1-1; cdr3_aa: CASSFGGLVTEAFF
v_call: TRBV20-1; d_call: TRBD1; j_call: TRBJ2-2; cdr3_aa: CSARTGGTGELFF
v_call: TRBV2; d_call: -; j_call: TRBJ2-7; cdr3_aa: CASSVGRVYEQYF
v_call: TRBV30; d_call: -; j_call: TRBJ1-5; cdr3_aa: CAWSVGVQPQHF